This T cell receptor (beta chain) stems from a study of T cell repertoires in cytomegalovirus infection. Study overall: Based on public TCR beta signatures, there were indications of CMV infection and of a matching HLA type. Findings and limits, study-wide: Cumulative frequency (of public TCR beta family members) identified carriers of CMV plus the relevant HLA. HLA-C-restricted CMV clonotypes gave the most frequent clonotype in two of eight donors.

Using its own MiXCR run on the reads, TCRdb lists one record per CDR3 protein. The data show approximately 500,000 distinct CDR3 sequences, with about 15% seen just once and more than 20% held by the top ten. This CDR3 is 13 amino acids long. Germline V CDR1 and CDR2: MNHNS, SASEGT. V lost 1 base and J 4 bases, leaving 5 bases between the germline ends. In its sample, this clonotype was seen many times. The antigen remains unidentified. The rearrangement joins TRBV6-1 to TRBJ2-1; D is unresolved. The origin of this receptor is a human donor in good health (CMV status not recorded). Some clones in this sample may be carry-over from other donors' samples. Source material: CD8+ T cells from PBMCs. The CDR3 coding sequence is TGTGCCAGCAGTGAAGGTTTTTACAATGAGCAGTTCTTC. Translation: CASSEGFYNEQFF.